This paragraph covers one TCR beta chain sequence. Its antigen remains undetermined. This may be a read error, as it is one base from a much larger clone. The CDR3 contains 14 residues, cysteine and phenylalanine counted. Here the CDR3 DNA is all that survives: 42 bases in frame from base 1. CDR1 and CDR2 are drawn from the germline V gene: MNHNS, SASEGT. Adjacent samples consisted of nontumor breast tissue surrounding the tumor. The instrument given in TCRdb is Illumina HiSeq 2000. Multiplex PCR amplification was used to generate the TCR beta chain libraries. High-throughput sequencing was used to analyze the amplified TCR beta chain products. TCRdb redid the processing of the public reads, applying fastp at Q25 and MiXCR, and retained in-frame beta chains. Identical CDR3 proteins give one entry, which carries the most common genes and DNA. The table for this sample lists more than 12,000 distinct CDR3 sequences; less than 70% of them were counted only once. The ten largest clonotypes hold about 33% of the sample.

This record comes from a study of breast tumors, draining lymph nodes, adjacent tissues (TCRdb year 2016). Some background on the complete study: Breast cancer patients provided tumor, adjacent nontumor tissue and axillary lymph nodes, and the study compared the TCR beta repertoires across these three sources. The study aimed to assess the relationships and possible T-cell exchange between tumor, surrounding tissue and draining lymph node repertoires in human breast cancer. The investigation overall reported the following: A scenario in which most tumor T cells derive from the lymph node and then expand within tumor tissue was judged to be consistent with the data. Tumor T-cell repertoires showed less diversity than lymph node repertoires and more diversity than nontumor tissue repertoires, and tumor T-cell repertoires showed preferential V and J gene usage. Tumor and nontumor tissue repertoires were significantly more similar in luminal-like than in basal-like breast cancer. The conclusion that tumor T cells originate in lymph nodes was framed as consistent with a hypothesis rather than directly demonstrated.

The receptor was derived from a female donor with breast cancer. Some clones in this sample may be carry-over from other donors' samples. The rearrangement joined TRBV6-1 to TRBJ1-2; the D segment could be TRBD1, given 6 matching bases. The material sequenced was tumor-adjacent breast tissue. CDR3 reads: CASSQADSNYGYAF. The sequence in DNA is TGTGCCAGCAGTCAAGCGGACAGTAACTATGGCTACGCCTTC.